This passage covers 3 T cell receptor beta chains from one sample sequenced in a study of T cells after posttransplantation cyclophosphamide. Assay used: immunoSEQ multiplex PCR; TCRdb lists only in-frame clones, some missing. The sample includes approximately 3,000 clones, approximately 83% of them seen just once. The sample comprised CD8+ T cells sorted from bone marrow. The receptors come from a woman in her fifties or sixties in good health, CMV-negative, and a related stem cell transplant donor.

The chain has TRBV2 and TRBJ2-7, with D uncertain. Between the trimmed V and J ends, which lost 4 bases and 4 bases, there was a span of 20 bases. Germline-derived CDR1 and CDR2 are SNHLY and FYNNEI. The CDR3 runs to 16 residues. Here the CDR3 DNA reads TGTGCCAGCAGTGTGGGTAGCTTAAGTCTCATTTACGAGCAGTACTTC. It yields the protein CASSVGSLSLIYEQYF.

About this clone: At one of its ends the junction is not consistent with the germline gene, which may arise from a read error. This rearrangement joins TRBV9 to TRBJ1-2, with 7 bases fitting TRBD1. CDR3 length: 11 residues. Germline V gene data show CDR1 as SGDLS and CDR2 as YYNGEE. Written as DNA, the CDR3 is TGTGCCAGCAGCGTCCTAGGGGGCTTCACCTTC. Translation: CASSVLGGFTF. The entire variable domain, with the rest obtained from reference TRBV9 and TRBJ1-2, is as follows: DSGVTQTPKHLITATGQRVTLRCSPRSGDLSVYWYQQSLDQGLQFLIQYYNGEERAKGNILERFSAQQFPDLHSELNLSSLELGDSALYFCASSVLGGFTFGSGTRLTVV.

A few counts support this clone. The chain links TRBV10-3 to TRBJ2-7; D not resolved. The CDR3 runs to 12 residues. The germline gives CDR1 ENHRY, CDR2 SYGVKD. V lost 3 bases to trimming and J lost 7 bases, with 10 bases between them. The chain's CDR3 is CAISDPPREQYV. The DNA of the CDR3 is TGTGCCATCAGTGACCCTCCGAGGGAGCAGTACGTC.